Presented here are 3 T cell receptor beta chains from one specimen sequenced in a study of early T cells in non-severe SARS-CoV-2 infection. Using its own MiXCR run on the 5' RACE reads, TCRdb lists one record per CDR3 protein. The sample records tens of thousands of distinct CDR3 sequences, about 12% being singletons. The input for sequencing was whole blood, taken at baseline. The receptor source for this set is an adult who was a healthcare worker with PCR-confirmed SARS-CoV-2 infection or an uninfected control (not recorded which).

V is TRBV5-1 and J is TRBJ1-1, with D unresolved. Germline V lookup: CDR1 SGHRS, CDR2 YFSETQ. The CDR3 totals 14 residues. Trimming removed 0 bases from V and 3 bases from J, with 9 bases in between. As DNA, the CDR3 is TGCGCCAGCAGCTTGGTGGCCTTGGACACTGAAGCTTTCTTT. It translates to CASSLVALDTEAFF.

The V and J genes are TRBV6-1 and TRBJ2-3, with D possibly matching TRBD2 (7 bases). V was pared by 10 bases and J by 2 bases, with 25 bases between. Germline CDR1 and CDR2: MNHNS and SASEGT. The CDR3 runs 17 residues. CDR3 loop: CAILPRDTGGLTDTQYF. The CDR3 coding sequence is TGTGCCATACTTCCCCGGGACACGGGAGGTCTCACAGATACGCAGTATTTT.

The chain is built from TRBV7-3 and TRBJ2-2, with 8 nucleotides matching TRBD1. Germline values: CDR1 SGHTA, CDR2 FQGTGA. The V and J ends lost 5 bases and 6 bases, in that order; junction bases with no gene match: 5. The CDR3 extends over 14 amino acids. CDR3 protein: CASSPPGGSGELFF. CDR3 nucleotides: TGTGCCAGCAGCCCACCAGGGGGCTCCGGGGAGCTGTTTTTT.